This T cell receptor (beta chain) was found in a study of long-term antiretroviral therapy in people with HIV. With survey level as its setting, the immunoSEQ assay was v3.0. What sequencing targeted per sample was about 35,000-55,000 T-cell genomes. This table comes from immunoSEQ multiplex PCR, and its TCRdb copy is limited to in-frame clones, with some not included. The sample records about 25,000 clones, approximately 86% being singletons. With regard to this clone: Its target is not known.

The germline V gene has CDR1 ENHRY and CDR2 SYGVKD. This CDR3 contains 13 residues. V lost 6 bases to trimming and J lost 6 bases, with 15 bases between them. Whole-study results and caveats: Repertoires in HIV (unlike those of controls) had narrower CDR3 length ranges.

The chain joins TRBV10-3 to TRBJ2-7; D possibly corresponds to TRBD1 (7 bases). The source was unsorted PBMCs, collected 1.2 years after starting antiretroviral therapy. The TCR sequence derives from a man aged 50-59 years with HIV. CDR3 sequence reads: CAIREGALIEQYF. The CDR3 bases are TGTGCCATCAGGGAGGGGGCCCTCATCGAGCAGTACTTC.